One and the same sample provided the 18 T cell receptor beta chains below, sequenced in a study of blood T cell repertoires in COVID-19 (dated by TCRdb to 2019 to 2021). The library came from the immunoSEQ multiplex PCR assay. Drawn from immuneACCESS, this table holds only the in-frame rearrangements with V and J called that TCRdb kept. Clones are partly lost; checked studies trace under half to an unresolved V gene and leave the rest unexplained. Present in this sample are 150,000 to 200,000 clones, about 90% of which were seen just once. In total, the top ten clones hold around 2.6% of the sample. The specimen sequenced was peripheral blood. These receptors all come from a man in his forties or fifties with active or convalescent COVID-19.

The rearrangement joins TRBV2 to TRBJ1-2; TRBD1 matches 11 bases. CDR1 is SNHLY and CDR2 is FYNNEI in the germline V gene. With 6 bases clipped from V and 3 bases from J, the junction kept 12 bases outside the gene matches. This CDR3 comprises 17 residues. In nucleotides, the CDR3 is TGTGCCAGCAGCAGACTCGGGACAGGGGGAGCTGACTATGGCTACACCTTC. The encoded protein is CASSRLGTGGADYGYTF.

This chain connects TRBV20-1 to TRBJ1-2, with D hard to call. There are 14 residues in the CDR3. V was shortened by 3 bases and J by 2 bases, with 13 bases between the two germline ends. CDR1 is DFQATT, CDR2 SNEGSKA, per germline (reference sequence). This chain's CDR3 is CSASNRKNNYGYTF. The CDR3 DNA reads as TGCAGTGCTAGTAACAGAAAAAACAACTATGGCTACACCTTC.

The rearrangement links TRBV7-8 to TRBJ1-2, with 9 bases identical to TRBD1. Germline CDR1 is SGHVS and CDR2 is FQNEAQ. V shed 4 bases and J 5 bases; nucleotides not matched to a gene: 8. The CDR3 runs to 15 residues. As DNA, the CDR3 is TGTGCCAGCAGCTCGTCCGGGACAGGGACTTATGGCTACACCTTC. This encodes CASSSSGTGTYGYTF.

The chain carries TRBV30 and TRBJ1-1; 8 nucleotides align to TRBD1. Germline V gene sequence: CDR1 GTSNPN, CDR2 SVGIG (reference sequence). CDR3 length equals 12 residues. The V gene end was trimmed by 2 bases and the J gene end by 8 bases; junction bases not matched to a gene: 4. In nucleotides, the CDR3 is TGTGCCTGGAGTCCTACAGGGGGAGAAGCTTTCTTT. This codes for CAWSPTGGEAFF.

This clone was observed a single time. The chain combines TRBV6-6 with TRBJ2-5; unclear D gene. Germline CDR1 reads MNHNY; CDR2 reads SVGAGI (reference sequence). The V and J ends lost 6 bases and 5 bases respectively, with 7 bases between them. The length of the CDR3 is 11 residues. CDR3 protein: CASSPGETQYF. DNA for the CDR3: TGTGCCAGCAGCCCCGGGGAGACCCAGTACTTC.

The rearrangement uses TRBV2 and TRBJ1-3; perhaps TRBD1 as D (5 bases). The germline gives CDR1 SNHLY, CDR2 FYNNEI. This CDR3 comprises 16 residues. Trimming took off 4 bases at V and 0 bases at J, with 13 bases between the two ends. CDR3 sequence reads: CASSAIRQSSGNTIYF. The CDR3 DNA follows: TGTGCCAGCAGTGCGATCCGACAGTCCTCTGGAAACACCATATATTTT.

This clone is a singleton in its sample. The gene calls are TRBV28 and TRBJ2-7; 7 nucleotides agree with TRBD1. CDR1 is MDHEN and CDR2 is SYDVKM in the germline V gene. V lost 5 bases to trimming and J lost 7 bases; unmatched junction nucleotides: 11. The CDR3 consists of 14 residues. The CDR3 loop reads CASSARGRWGEQYF. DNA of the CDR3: TGTGCCAGCAGTGCTAGGGGGCGCTGGGGAGAGCAGTACTTC.

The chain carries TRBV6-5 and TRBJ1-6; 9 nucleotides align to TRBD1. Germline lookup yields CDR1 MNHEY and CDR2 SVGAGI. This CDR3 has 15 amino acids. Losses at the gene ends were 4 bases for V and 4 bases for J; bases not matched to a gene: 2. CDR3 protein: CASSLQGAYNSPLHF. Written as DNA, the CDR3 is TGTGCCAGCAGTTTACAGGGGGCATATAATTCACCCCTCCACTTT.

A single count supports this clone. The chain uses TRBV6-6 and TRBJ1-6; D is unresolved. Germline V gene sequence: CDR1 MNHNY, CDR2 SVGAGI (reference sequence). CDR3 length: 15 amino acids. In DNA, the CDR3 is TGTGCAACTCAGCCTCCCACAGATAAGAATTCACCCCTCCACTTT. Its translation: CATQPPTDKNSPLHF.

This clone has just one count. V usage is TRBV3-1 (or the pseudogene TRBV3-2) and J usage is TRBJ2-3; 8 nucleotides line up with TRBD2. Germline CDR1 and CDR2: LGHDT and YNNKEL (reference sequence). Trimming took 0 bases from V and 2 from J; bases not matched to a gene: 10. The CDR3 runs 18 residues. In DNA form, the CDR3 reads TGTGCCAGCAGCCAAGATCGCGGGGGGCCGATTTTCACAGATACGCAGTATTTT. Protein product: CASSQDRGGPIFTDTQYF.

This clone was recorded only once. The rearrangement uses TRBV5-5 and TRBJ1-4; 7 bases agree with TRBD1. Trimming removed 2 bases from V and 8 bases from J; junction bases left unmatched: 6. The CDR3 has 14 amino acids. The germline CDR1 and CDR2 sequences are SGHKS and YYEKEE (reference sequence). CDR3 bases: TGTGCCAGCAGCTTTACAGGGGTGGAGGAAAAACTGTTTTTT. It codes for CASSFTGVEEKLFF. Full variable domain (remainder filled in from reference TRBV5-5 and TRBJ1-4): DAGVTQSPTHLIKTRGQQVTLRCSPISGHKSVSWYQQVLGQGPQFIFQYYEKEERGRGNFPDRFSARQFPNYSSELNVNALLLGDSALYLCASSFTGVEEKLFFGSGTQLSVL.

The CDR3 region has the DNA TGTGCCAGCAGTTACGGGACAGGGGCCGTGAACACTGAAGCTTTCTTT. Translated: CASSYGTGAVNTEAFF. The V and J genes are TRBV6-5 and TRBJ1-1, with 10 bases matching TRBD1. The ends lost 2 bases at V and 0 bases at J; junction bases unmatched: 3. The germline CDR1 and CDR2 sequences are MNHEY and SVGAGI. The CDR3 spans 16 residues.

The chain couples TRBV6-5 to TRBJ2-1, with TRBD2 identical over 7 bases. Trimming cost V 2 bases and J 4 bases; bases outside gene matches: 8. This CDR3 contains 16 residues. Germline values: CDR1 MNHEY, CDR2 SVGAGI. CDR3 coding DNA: TGTGCCAGCAGTTACCGAGCGGGGTATAGATACAATGAGCAGTTCTTC. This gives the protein CASSYRAGYRYNEQFF.

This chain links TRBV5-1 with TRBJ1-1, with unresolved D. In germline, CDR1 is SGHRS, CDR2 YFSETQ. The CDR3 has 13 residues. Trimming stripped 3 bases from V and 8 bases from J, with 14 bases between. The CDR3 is CASSYRGGGEAFF. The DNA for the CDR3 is TGCGCCAGCAGCTACCGTGGCGGAGGGGAAGCTTTCTTT. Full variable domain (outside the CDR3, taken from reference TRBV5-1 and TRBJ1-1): KAGVTQTPRYLIKTRGQQVTLSCSPISGHRSVSWYQQTPGQGLQFLFEYFSETQRNKGNFPGRFSGRQFSNSRSEMNVSTLELGDSALYLCASSYRGGGEAFFGQGTRLTVV.

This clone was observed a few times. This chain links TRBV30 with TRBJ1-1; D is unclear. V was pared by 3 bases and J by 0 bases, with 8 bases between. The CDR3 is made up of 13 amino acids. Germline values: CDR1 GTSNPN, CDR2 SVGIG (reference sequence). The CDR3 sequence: CAWSPPVNTEAFF. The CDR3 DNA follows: TGTGCCTGGAGCCCCCCAGTGAACACTGAAGCTTTCTTT. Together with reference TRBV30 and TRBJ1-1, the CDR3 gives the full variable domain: SQTIHQWPATLVQPVGSPLSLECTVEGTSNPNLYWYRQAAGRGLQLLFYSVGIGQISSEVPQNLSASRPQDRQFILSSKKLLLSDSGFYLCAWSPPVNTEAFFGQGTRLTVV.

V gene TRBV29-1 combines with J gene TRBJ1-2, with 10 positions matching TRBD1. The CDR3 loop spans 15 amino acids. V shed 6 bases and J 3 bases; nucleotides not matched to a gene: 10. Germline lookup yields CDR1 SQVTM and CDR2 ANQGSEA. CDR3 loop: CSVQDRGSLDYGYTF. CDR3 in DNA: TGCAGCGTCCAGGACAGGGGGAGTTTGGACTATGGCTACACCTTC.

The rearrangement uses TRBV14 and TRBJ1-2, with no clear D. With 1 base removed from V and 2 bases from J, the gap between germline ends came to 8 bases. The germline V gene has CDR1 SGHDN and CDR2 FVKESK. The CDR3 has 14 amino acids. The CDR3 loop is CASSQAPANYGYTF. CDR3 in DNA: TGTGCCAGCAGCCAAGCGCCAGCGAACTATGGCTACACCTTC.

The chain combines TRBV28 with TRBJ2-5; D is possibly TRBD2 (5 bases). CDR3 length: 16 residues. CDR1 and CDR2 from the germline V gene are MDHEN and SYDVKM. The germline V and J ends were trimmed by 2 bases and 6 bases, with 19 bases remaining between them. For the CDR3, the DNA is TGTGCCAGCAGTTTAGCGTCTAGCCTAGGTAGGAAGACCCAGTACTTC. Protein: CASSLASSLGRKTQYF.